This section outlines one T cell receptor (beta chain) sequence together with its context. V lost 3 bases and J lost 0, with 8 bases in between. Germline loops: CDR1 GTSNPN, CDR2 SVGIG (reference sequence). CDR3 length: 13 residues. The data belong to a study of blood T cell repertoires in COVID-19. Method: immunoSEQ multiplex PCR; TCRdb's copy keeps in-frame clones and lacks some. The sample contains approximately 100,000 clones, roughly 87% of which appear only once. The chain uses TRBV30 and TRBJ1-1, with D possibly matching TRBD1 (6 bases). The sequence came from a woman aged 55-70 years with acute or convalescent COVID-19. Sequenced sample: peripheral blood. The CDR3 spells CAWRGGLNTEAFF. CDR3 coding DNA: TGTGCCTGGAGGGGGGGGCTGAACACTGAAGCTTTCTTT.